Each of the 30 T cell receptor beta chains below was sequenced from the same sample in a study of control samples from healthy donors and cancer patients. Data came from immunoSEQ multiplex PCR; TCRdb stores just in-frame clones and leaves some out. There are approximately 220,000 clones in the sample; roughly 94% occur only once, and over 1.2% lies in the top ten. Sample: blood. These TCRs come from a man between 50 and 59 years old in good health.

J is TRBJ2-2 and V is TRBV6-1; D is unresolved. Germline V gene lookup returns CDR1 MNHNS and CDR2 SASEGT. The V gene lost 1 base and the J gene lost 3 bases, with 15 bases spanning the gap. There are 17 residues in the CDR3. The CDR3 reads CASSEVPIQWDTGELFF. CDR3 nucleotide sequence: TGTGCCAGCAGTGAAGTCCCGATCCAATGGGACACCGGGGAGCTGTTTTTT.

The J gene is TRBJ1-5, the V gene TRBV19; the match to TRBD1 covers 7 bases. The CDR3 has 14 amino acids. The germline gives CDR1 LNHDA, CDR2 SQIVND (reference sequence). V lost 5 bases, J lost 2 bases, and 3 bases stayed unmatched. The CDR3 sequence is CASSYDRGNQPQHF. The DNA for the CDR3 is TGTGCCAGTAGTTACGACAGGGGCAATCAGCCCCAGCATTTT. Combining the CDR3 with reference TRBV19 and TRBJ1-5 gives the whole variable domain DGGITQSPKYLFRKEGQNVTLSCEQNLNHDAMYWYRQDPGQGLRLIYYSQIVNDFQKGDIAEGYSVSREKKESFPLTVTSAQKNPTAFYLCASSYDRGNQPQHFGDGTRLSIL.

About this clone: This specimen includes other DNA sequences encoding the same CDR3. The genes are TRBV12-3 or TRBV12-4 and TRBJ1-1; D gene ambiguous. V was shortened by 6 bases and J by 2 bases, with 10 bases between the two germline ends. There are 13 residues in the CDR3. Here the CDR3 reads CASSPTENTEAFF. CDR3 in DNA: TGTGCCAGCAGCCCCACAGAAAACACTGAAGCTTTCTTT.

The CDR3 reads CASSLRRTAGFSYNEQFF. Written as DNA, the CDR3 is TGTGCCAGCAGTTTACGAAGAACAGCGGGGTTCTCCTACAATGAGCAGTTCTTC. The chain employs TRBV27 and TRBJ2-1; TRBD2 matches 7 bases. Germline loops: CDR1 MNHEY, CDR2 SMNVEV (reference sequence). Unmatched junction bases numbered 10, after V lost 2 bases and J lost 0 bases. The CDR3 is 18 residues long.

The chain links TRBV12-3 or TRBV12-4 to TRBJ1-3; unclear D gene. Trimming removed 6 bases at V and 2 bases at J, with 8 bases between. CDR3 length: 13 amino acids. CDR3 loop: CASRPSTGNTIYF. CDR3 coding DNA: TGTGCCAGCAGGCCCTCAACTGGAAACACCATATATTTT.

This clone was observed a single time. This chain links TRBV19 with TRBJ2-2; D is unclear. Looked up from germline, CDR1 is LNHDA and CDR2 is SQIVND (reference sequence). The CDR3 loop spans 13 amino acids. V was pared by 5 bases and J by 2 bases, with 6 bases between. The DNA for the CDR3 is TGTGCCAGTAGTCAACTTAACACCGGGGAGCTGTTTTTT. It specifies CASSQLNTGELFF.

V usage is TRBV19 and J usage is TRBJ2-3; 7 bases are shared with TRBD1. Per the germline V gene, CDR1 is LNHDA and CDR2 is SQIVND (reference sequence). V gave up 10 bases and J gave up 6 bases; unmatched junction bases: 10. There are 13 residues in the CDR3. CDR3 in DNA: TGTGCCACCTCAACAGGGGTGGGGGATACGCAGTATTTT. Translated, it gives CATSTGVGDTQYF. The variable domain in full, with the rest retrieved from reference TRBV19 and TRBJ2-3, is DGGITQSPKYLFRKEGQNVTLSCEQNLNHDAMYWYRQDPGQGLRLIYYSQIVNDFQKGDIAEGYSVSREKKESFPLTVTSAQKNPTAFYLCATSTGVGDTQYFGPGTRLTVL.

The rearrangement joins TRBV27 to TRBJ2-1; D is perhaps TRBD2 (5 bases). CDR1 and CDR2 from the germline V gene are MNHEY and SMNVEV (reference sequence). The V and J ends lost 9 bases and 2 bases respectively, with 20 bases between them. The CDR3 length is 16 residues. CDR3: CASYTVEGWTYNEQFF. The CDR3 nucleotides read TGTGCCAGTTATACCGTAGAGGGTTGGACCTACAATGAGCAGTTCTTC.

V and J are TRBV13 and TRBJ2-3; 7 positions match TRBD2. V shed 5 bases and J 3 bases; nucleotides not matched to a gene: 8. The CDR3 runs to 15 residues. From germline, CDR1 is PRHDT and CDR2 FYEKMQ (reference sequence). This CDR3 reads CASSPLGRGTDTQYF. The CDR3, as DNA: TGTGCCAGCAGCCCGCTAGGGCGGGGGACAGATACGCAGTATTTT. Based on the CDR3 plus reference TRBV13 and TRBJ2-3, the full variable domain is AAGVIQSPRHLIKEKRETATLKCYPIPRHDTVYWYQQGPGQDPQFLISFYEKMQSDKGSIPDRFSAQQFSDYHSELNMSSLELGDSALYFCASSPLGRGTDTQYFGPGTRLTVL.

The CDR3 here is CASTELSTDTQYF. The CDR3 coding sequence is TGTGCCAGCACCGAACTTAGCACAGATACGCAGTATTTT. The chain recombines TRBV28 with TRBJ2-3, with D unclear. The CDR3 is 13 residues long. The germline CDR1 and CDR2 sequences are MDHEN and SYDVKM. The V end was cut by 7 bases, the J end by 0 bases, with 8 bases between. Full variable domain (missing parts from reference TRBV28 and TRBJ2-3): DVKVTQSSRYLVKRTGEKVFLECVQDMDHENMFWYRQDPGLGLRLIYFSYDVKMKEKGDIPEGYSVSREKKERFSLILESASTNQTSMYLCASTELSTDTQYFGPGTRLTVL.

This clone was detected only once. The V call is TRBV2, the J call TRBJ2-7; D gene ambiguous. CDR1 is SNHLY, CDR2 FYNNEI, per germline. CDR3 size: 13 residues. The CDR3 DNA reads TGTGCGATCAAAGTGGAGCAAGGCCGCAAGCAGTACGTC. Translating it yields CAIKVEQGRKQYV.

The gene calls are TRBV28 and TRBJ1-4; D is unresolved. Per germline, CDR1 MDHEN and CDR2 SYDVKM. The length of the CDR3 is 14 residues. V lost 5 bases and J 4 bases, leaving 11 bases between the germline ends. CDR3 DNA sequence: TGTGCCAGCAGTGTCAGGAGCCTTAATGAAAAACTGTTTTTT. This codes for CASSVRSLNEKLFF.

The chain links TRBV11-2 to TRBJ2-7, with D perhaps given as TRBD1 or TRBD2 (5 bases each). From germline, CDR1 is SGHAT and CDR2 FQNNGV. The CDR3 is 17 residues long. With 2 bases removed from V and 0 bases from J, the gap between germline ends came to 17 bases. The CDR3 reads CASSLRGLGEPSYEQYF. CDR3 nucleotides: TGTGCCAGCAGCTTACGGGGCCTGGGGGAACCCTCCTACGAGCAGTACTTC. The full variable domain, in which reference TRBV11-2 and TRBJ2-7 provide the parts outside the CDR3, is EAGVAQSPRYKIIEKRQSVAFWCNPISGHATLYWYQQILGQGPKLLIQFQNNGVVDDSQLPKDRFSAERLKGVDSTLKIQPAKLEDSAVYLCASSLRGLGEPSYEQYFGPGTRLTVT.

The CDR3 protein is CASSLRTDQETQYF. CDR3 DNA sequence: TGTGCCAGCAGCCTTCGGACAGACCAAGAGACCCAGTACTTC. The chain has TRBV7-9 and TRBJ2-5, with D maybe TRBD1 (6 bases). V shed 5 bases and J shed 0 bases, with 10 bases lying between them. The CDR3 consists of 14 residues. Per the germline V gene, CDR1 is SEHNR and CDR2 is FQNEAQ (reference sequence).

This sequence joins TRBV20-1 and TRBJ2-7; D gene unclear. Germline loops: CDR1 DFQATT, CDR2 SNEGSKA (reference sequence). With 2 bases removed from V and 4 bases from J, the gap between germline ends came to 6 bases. The length of the CDR3 is 11 residues. CDR3: CSARRIYEQYF. CDR3 DNA sequence: TGCAGTGCTAGAAGGATTTACGAGCAGTACTTC.

The chain uses TRBV3-1 (or the pseudogene TRBV3-2) and TRBJ1-5, with D maybe TRBD1 (5 bases). V dropped 4 bases and J dropped 6 bases, with 13 bases sitting between them. The CDR3 length is 14 residues. CDR1 and CDR2 (germline): LGHDT, YNNKEL (reference sequence). In nucleotides, the CDR3 is TGTGCCAGCAGCCCAGGGAGGGCAGGTCAGCCCCAGCATTTT. Translation gives CASSPGRAGQPQHF.

Points on this clone: Other DNA sequences of this sample code for an identical CDR3. The rearrangement uses TRBV2 and TRBJ1-5; D unresolved. The CDR3 totals 12 residues. V gave up 3 bases and J gave up 7 bases, with 7 bases separating them. CDR1 is SNHLY and CDR2 is FYNNEI in the germline V gene. The CDR3 here is CASSDGRQPQHF. DNA of the CDR3: TGTGCCAGCAGTGATGGTCGACAGCCCCAGCATTTT.

The chain recombines TRBV24-1 with TRBJ2-5; TRBD2 is a possible D gene (5 bases). Trimming stripped 4 bases from V and 7 bases from J, with 6 bases between. The CDR3 sequence is 11 residues long. Per germline, CDR1 KGHDR and CDR2 SFDVKD. The DNA of the CDR3 is TGTGCCACCAGTGACCTAGCGACCCAGTACTTC. It translates to CATSDLATQYF.

This chain joins TRBV2 and TRBJ1-5; D remains unclear. The CDR3 length is 14 residues. Deletions cut 2 bases from V and 5 bases from J, with 10 bases between. Germline-derived CDR1 and CDR2 are SNHLY and FYNNEI. The CDR3 is CASSELRVDQPQHF. The CDR3 DNA is TGTGCCAGCAGTGAACTTCGGGTGGATCAGCCCCAGCATTTT.

The CDR3 here is CATSDRGRGLNNEQFF. Written as DNA, the CDR3 is TGTGCCACCAGTGATCGAGGGAGGGGACTTAACAATGAGCAGTTCTTC. This rearrangement joins TRBV24-1 to TRBJ2-1; 7 bases fit TRBD2. The CDR3 runs 16 residues. Germline trimming cut 3 bases from V and 5 bases from J; bases unmatched to any gene: 9. CDR1 KGHDR and CDR2 SFDVKD come from the germline V gene.

V is TRBV2 and J is TRBJ2-1; D not resolved. Looked up from germline, CDR1 is SNHLY and CDR2 is FYNNEI. Trimming left V 7 bases short and J 9 bases short, with 16 bases between. This CDR3 spans 13 amino acids. The DNA of the CDR3 is TGTGCCAGCACTACCATGGGGTCCGGTGAGCAGTTCTTC. It is translated as CASTTMGSGEQFF.

The chain combines TRBV5-6 with TRBJ2-5; the D gene is possibly TRBD2 (6 bases). The CDR3 length is 14 residues. The V gene lost 1 base and the J gene lost 1 base, with 8 bases spanning the gap. Germline-derived CDR1 and CDR2 are SGHDT and YYEEEE. The CDR3, as DNA: TGTGCCAGCAGCTTGATCGGGGGCCAAGAGACCCAGTACTTC. Protein sequence: CASSLIGGQETQYF.

CDR3 amino acids: CASSNDRAHGYTF. For the CDR3, the DNA is TGTGCCAGCAGTAACGACAGGGCCCATGGCTACACCTTC. V gene TRBV6-5 combines with J gene TRBJ1-2; 7 bases are shared with TRBD1. This CDR3 has 13 residues. The V segment lost 5 bases and the J segment 6 bases; nucleotides outside the gene matches: 6. Germline CDR1 and CDR2: MNHEY and SVGAGI.

The chain links TRBV7-9 to TRBJ1-1; D unresolved. This CDR3 comprises 15 residues. V gave up 5 bases and J gave up 10 bases, with 23 bases separating them. The germline V gene has CDR1 SEHNR and CDR2 FQNEAQ (reference sequence). CDR3 loop: CASSPALGRPGGAFF. CDR3 DNA sequence: TGTGCCAGCAGCCCAGCCCTTGGACGGCCCGGTGGAGCTTTCTTT.

The genes are TRBV7-2 and TRBJ2-1, with 7 bases matching TRBD1. V shed 5 bases, J shed 8 bases, and the junction held 18 bases outside the gene matches. Germline CDR1 and CDR2: SGHTA and FQGNSA. This CDR3 contains 17 residues. The CDR3 loop reads CASSPGAHRQGNDEQFF. DNA of the CDR3: TGTGCCAGCAGCCCTGGGGCCCATCGACAGGGCAACGATGAGCAGTTCTTC.

The chain carries TRBV9 and TRBJ2-1; possible D gene TRBD1, 6 bases. Germline V gene lookup returns CDR1 SGDLS and CDR2 YYNGEE. This CDR3 contains 15 residues. V dropped 0 bases and J dropped 8 bases, with 15 bases sitting between them. The CDR3 DNA is TGTGCCAGCAGCGTAGCCCCTGGGACAAGCCATGAGCAGTTCTTC. It yields the protein CASSVAPGTSHEQFF. Full variable domain (outside the CDR3, taken from reference TRBV9 and TRBJ2-1): DSGVTQTPKHLITATGQRVTLRCSPRSGDLSVYWYQQSLDQGLQFLIQYYNGEERAKGNILERFSAQQFPDLHSELNLSSLELGDSALYFCASSVAPGTSHEQFFGPGTRLTVL.

The rearrangement links TRBV6-5 to TRBJ1-1, with D possibly matching TRBD1 (6 bases). Trimming stripped 2 bases from V and 1 base from J, with 8 bases between. Germline CDR1 MNHEY, CDR2 SVGAGI. This CDR3 is built from 14 residues. CDR3 sequence: CASSYRRGNTEAFF. The CDR3 DNA reads TGTGCCAGCAGTTACCGCAGGGGGAACACTGAAGCTTTCTTT.

The gene calls are TRBV5-1 and TRBJ1-2; TRBD1 matches 10 bases. V dropped 0 bases and J dropped 5; count of bases not matched to a gene: 7. The CDR3 is 16 residues long. The germline V gene encodes CDR1 SGHRS and CDR2 YFSETQ. The CDR3 nucleotides are TGCGCCAGCAGCTTGGGAGGGACAGGGGCGCTATATGGCTACACCTTC. Translated: CASSLGGTGALYGYTF.

This chain connects TRBV30 to TRBJ1-5; TRBD1 is a possible D gene (5 bases). The V end was cut by 8 bases, the J end by 6 bases, with 17 bases between. This CDR3 contains 13 residues. The germline V gene has CDR1 GTSNPN and CDR2 SVGIG (reference sequence). The CDR3 bases are TGTGCCCGCGCCGACGGGGCGGGTCAGCCCCAGCATTTT. Its translation is CARADGAGQPQHF.

The table lists this clone with a count of one. V is TRBV29-1 and J is TRBJ1-3; TRBD1 matches 8 bases. The CDR3 is 14 residues long. V shed 7 bases and J 2 bases; nucleotides not matched to a gene: 7. Germline V gene sequence: CDR1 SQVTM, CDR2 ANQGSEA. CDR3 sequence reads: CSGATQGAGNTIYF. The DNA for the CDR3 is TGCAGCGGCGCAACACAGGGGGCTGGAAACACCATATATTTT. Full variable domain (outside the CDR3, taken from reference TRBV29-1 and TRBJ1-3): SAVISQKPSRDICQRGTSLTIQCQVDSQVTMMFWYRQQPGQSLTLIATANQGSEATYESGFVIDKFPISRPNLTFSTLTVSNMSPEDSSIYLCSGATQGAGNTIYFGEGSWLTVV.